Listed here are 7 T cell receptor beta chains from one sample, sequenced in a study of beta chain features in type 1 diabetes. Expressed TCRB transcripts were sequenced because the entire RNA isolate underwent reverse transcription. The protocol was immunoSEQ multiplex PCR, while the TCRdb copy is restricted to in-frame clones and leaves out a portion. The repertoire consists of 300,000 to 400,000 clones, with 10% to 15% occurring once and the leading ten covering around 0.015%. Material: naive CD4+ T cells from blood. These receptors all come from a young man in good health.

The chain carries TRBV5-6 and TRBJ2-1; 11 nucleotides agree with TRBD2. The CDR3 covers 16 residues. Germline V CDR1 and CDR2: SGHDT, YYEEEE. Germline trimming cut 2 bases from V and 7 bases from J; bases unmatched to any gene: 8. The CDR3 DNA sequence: TGTGCCAGCAGCTTCAATCCTAGCGGGAGGTGGAATGAGCAGTTCTTC. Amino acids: CASSFNPSGRWNEQFF. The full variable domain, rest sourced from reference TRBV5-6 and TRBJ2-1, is DAGVTQSPTHLIKTRGQQVTLRCSPKSGHDTVSWYQQALGQGPQFIFQYYEEEERQRGNFPDRFSGHQFPNYSSELNVNALLLGDSALYLCASSFNPSGRWNEQFFGPGTRLTVL.

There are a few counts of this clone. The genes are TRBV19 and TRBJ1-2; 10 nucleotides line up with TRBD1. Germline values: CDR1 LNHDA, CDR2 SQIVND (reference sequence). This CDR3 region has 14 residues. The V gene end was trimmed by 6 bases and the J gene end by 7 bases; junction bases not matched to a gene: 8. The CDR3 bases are TGTGCCAGTAGCGTTATGACAGGGGGCCGTGGCTACACCTTC. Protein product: CASSVMTGGRGYTF.

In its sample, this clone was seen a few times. This CDR3 is CASSLLSLAGAGELFF. CDR3 DNA: TGTGCCAGCAGTTTATTAAGCCTAGCGGGAGCCGGGGAGCTGTTTTTT. The J gene is TRBJ2-2, the V gene TRBV28, with 10 positions matching TRBD2. J gave up 6 bases and V 1 base, and 5 bases lay outside the gene matches. The CDR3 loop spans 16 amino acids. In germline, CDR1 is MDHEN, CDR2 SYDVKM. Supplemented by reference TRBV28 and TRBJ2-2, the full variable domain reads DVKVTQSSRYLVKRTGEKVFLECVQDMDHENMFWYRQDPGLGLRLIYFSYDVKMKEKGDIPEGYSVSREKKERFSLILESASTNQTSMYLCASSLLSLAGAGELFFGEGSRLTVL.

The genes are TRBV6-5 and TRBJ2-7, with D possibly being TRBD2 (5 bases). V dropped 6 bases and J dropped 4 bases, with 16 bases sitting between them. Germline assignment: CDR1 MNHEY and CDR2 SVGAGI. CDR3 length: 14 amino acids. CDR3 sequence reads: CASRISGRGYEQYF. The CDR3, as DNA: TGTGCCAGCAGGATCTCTGGACGGGGATACGAGCAGTACTTC.

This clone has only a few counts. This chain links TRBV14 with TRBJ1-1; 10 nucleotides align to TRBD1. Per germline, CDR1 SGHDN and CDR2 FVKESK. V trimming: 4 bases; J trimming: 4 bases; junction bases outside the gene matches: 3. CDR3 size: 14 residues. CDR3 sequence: CASSPRTGGTEAFF. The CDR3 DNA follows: TGTGCCAGCAGCCCCCGGACAGGGGGCACTGAAGCTTTCTTT.

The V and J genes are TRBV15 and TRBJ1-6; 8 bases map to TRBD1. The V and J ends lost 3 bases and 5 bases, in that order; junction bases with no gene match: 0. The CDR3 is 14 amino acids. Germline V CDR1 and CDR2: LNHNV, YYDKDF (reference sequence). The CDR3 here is CATSRGQDNSPLHF. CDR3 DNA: TGTGCCACCAGCAGGGGACAGGATAATTCACCCCTCCACTTT.

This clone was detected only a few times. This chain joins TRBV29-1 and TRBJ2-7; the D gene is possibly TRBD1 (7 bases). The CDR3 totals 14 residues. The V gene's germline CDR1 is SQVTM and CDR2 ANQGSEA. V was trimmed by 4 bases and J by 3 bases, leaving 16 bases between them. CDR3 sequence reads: CSVAPWQGGYEQYF. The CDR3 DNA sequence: TGCAGCGTTGCCCCTTGGCAGGGGGGCTACGAGCAGTACTTC.